This T cell receptor (beta chain) was captured by sequencing in a study of T cell responses to AZD1222 COVID-19 vaccine. Clones were read by immunoSEQ multiplex PCR, and TCRdb kept only the in-frame ones, dropping some. The profile shows under 150,000 clones, over 75% of them singletons. Germline V gene data show CDR1 as MNHEY and CDR2 as SVGAGI. V lost 4 bases and J 5 bases, leaving 14 bases between the germline ends. This CDR3 is built from 15 residues. This clone was recorded a few times. V gene TRBV6-5 combines with J gene TRBJ1-4; D ambiguous. This specimen consisted of peripheral blood, obtained on day 0 of AZD1222 vaccination. The clonotype comes from an adult in good health. Here the CDR3 DNA reads TGTGCCAGCAGTTCCCGTGGGCAGTGGAATGAAAAACTGTTTTTT. It yields the protein CASSSRGQWNEKLFF.